This T cell receptor (beta chain) emerged from a study of blood T cells in healthy people across ages (dated by TCRdb to between 2015 and 2017). Background on the whole study: In model experiments, template switching captured about one uniquely barcoded TCR beta cDNA molecule for every two T cells. Donors were grouped into four age groups: young (average 16 years), middle-aged (about 38), aged (62) and long-lived (less than 85). The study measured age-related changes in TCR beta repertoire diversity using deep sequencing normalized with unique cDNA molecular identifiers. To avoid experimental bias, donors of different ages were distributed randomly across sequencing lanes. Using the same blood draw, the study looked at two additional independent replicas of 1 million unique cDNA reads for two donors, one aged 18 to 30 and the other aged 80 or older.

Summary of the overall study and its limitations: Conclusive comparison of naive and antigen-experienced compartments was prevented by the profiling of bulk unsorted PBMCs. Estimates of total diversity based on one million sequenced T cells were considered lower bounds and underestimates. Donor CMV infection status was unknown, potentially confounding age-related changes in expanded clonotypes. Compared with the aged group, more naive CD4+ T cells, fewer expanded clones and increased TCR diversity were shown by the long-lived group, suggesting age selection. The percentage of naive T cells measured by flow cytometry correlated strongly with observed TCR beta diversity. Observed TCR beta diversity per million T cells fell roughly linearly with age, and a significant reduction was already apparent by age roughly 40.

The CDR3 covers 13 residues, taking in both the cysteine and the phenylalanine. CDR3 DNA is the only sequence kept; it has 39 bases, read in frame from the first base. Per the germline V gene (reference sequence), WNHNN is the CDR1 and SYGVQD is the CDR2. V is pared back by 0 bases and J by 5 bases, with 5 bases lying between the germline termini. This clonotype was seen at least ten times. Its cognate antigen has yet to be identified. No base quality information exists; no much larger clone differs at one position. Library preparation used 5' RACE. The instrument was an Illumina HiSeq 2500. The second PCR ran for about 6 to 12 cycles and used a J-beta primer mix along with a sample-barcoded 5' primer. Each TCR beta cDNA molecule received a unique molecular identifier from a template-switch 5' adaptor carrying 12 random nucleotides. At least 2.5 million CDR3-containing paired-end reads were obtained from each sample. First-strand cDNA synthesis was performed from all RNA using the Mint cDNA synthesis kit, with priming by a TRBC-specific oligonucleotide. All cDNA was treated with uracil-DNA glycosylase and then went through a first 18-cycle PCR with the universal primers M1SS and BC2_uni_R. On the authors' methods: Normalization of each sample was performed by random selection of 1 million high-quality reads, each carrying a distinct molecular identifier. Instead of being binned into consensus sequences, reads that shared molecular identifiers were thrown out. MiTCR, set to a Q25 quality threshold and the strictest error-elimination algorithm, was used for CDR3 identification, clonotype clustering and error correction. A nonparametric unseen species model using Euler transformation provided a lower-bound estimate of total TCR beta diversity. TCRdb reprocessing: public reads trimmed at Q25 with fastp, clones called with MiXCR, in-frame beta chains kept. All rows with the same CDR3 protein become a single entry with the most common DNA and genes. These V and J calls originate from TCRdb's pipeline instead of the authors' own analysis. This sample gives hundreds of thousands of distinct CDR3 sequences in total; over 40% of them show up just once. The top ten hold less than 15% of the sample.

The donors were some 36 Caucasian individuals from Russia, aged roughly 6 to 100 years, who were systemically healthy. Each donor gave approximately 9.3 milliliters of peripheral blood, collected into EDTA-treated Vacutainer tubes. Ficoll-Paque density-gradient centrifugation was used to isolate PBMCs, with at least 7 million obtained per sample. Total RNA was extracted from PBMCs with Trizol reagent, with at least 6 micrograms obtained per sample. For every donor, flow cytometry on a PBMC aliquot measured the percentage of naive CD45RAhigh/CD27high T cells. The TCR comes from a woman over 75 in good health. The source material was blood. This chain is built from TRBV10-1 and TRBJ2-1; the D call is possibly TRBD1 or TRBD2, each sharing 5 bases. The CDR3 corresponds to CASSESGDNEQFF. In nucleotides, the sequence is TGCGCCAGCAGTGAGTCGGGGGACAATGAGCAGTTCTTC.